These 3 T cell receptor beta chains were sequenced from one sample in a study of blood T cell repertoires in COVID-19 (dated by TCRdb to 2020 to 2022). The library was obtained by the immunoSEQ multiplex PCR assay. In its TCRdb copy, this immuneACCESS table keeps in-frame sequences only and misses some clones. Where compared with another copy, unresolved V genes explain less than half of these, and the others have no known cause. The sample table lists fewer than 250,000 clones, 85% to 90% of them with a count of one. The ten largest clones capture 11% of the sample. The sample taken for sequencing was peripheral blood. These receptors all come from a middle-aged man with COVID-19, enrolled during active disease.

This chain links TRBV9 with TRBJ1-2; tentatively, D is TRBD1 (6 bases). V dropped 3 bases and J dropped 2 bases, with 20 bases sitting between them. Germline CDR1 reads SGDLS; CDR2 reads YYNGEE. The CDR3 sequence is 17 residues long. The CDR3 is CASSARRDTGINYGYTF. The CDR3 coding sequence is TGTGCCAGCAGCGCCCGTAGGGACACCGGAATAAACTATGGCTACACCTTC. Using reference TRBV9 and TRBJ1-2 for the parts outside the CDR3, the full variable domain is DSGVTQTPKHLITATGQRVTLRCSPRSGDLSVYWYQQSLDQGLQFLIQYYNGEERAKGNILERFSAQQFPDLHSELNLSSLELGDSALYFCASSARRDTGINYGYTFGSGTRLTVV.

The CDR3: CASSFFGGSLTDTQYF. Written as DNA, the CDR3 is TGTGCCAGCAGCTTTTTTGGCGGCAGCCTCACAGATACGCAGTATTTT. The chain has TRBV5-5 and TRBJ2-3; D is undetermined. The CDR3 loop spans 16 amino acids. Trimming left V 2 bases short and J 2 bases short, with 15 bases between. Germline CDR1 is SGHKS and CDR2 is YYEKEE (reference sequence).

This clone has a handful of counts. CDR3 bases: TGTGCCAGTAGTATACAGGGGATATTTAATCAGCCCCAGCATTTT. Translated, it gives CASSIQGIFNQPQHF. The chain recombines TRBV19 with TRBJ1-5; weak D call: TRBD1 (6 bases). Germline-derived CDR1 and CDR2 are LNHDA and SQIVND (reference sequence). Between the trimmed V and J ends, which lost 2 bases and 4 bases, there was a span of 12 bases. This CDR3 region has 15 residues.